The 25 T cell receptor beta chains below all came from one sample that was sequenced in a study of T cell responses to AZD1222 COVID-19 vaccine. Profiling relied on immunoSEQ multiplex PCR, and the TCRdb table lists in-frame clones only, not all of them. Of around 160,000 clones in the sample, roughly nine tenths were seen once. Sequencing was performed on peripheral blood, taken 28 days after the second AZD1222 dose. The receptors were sampled from an adult who received the AZD1222 COVID-19 vaccine.

In DNA form, the CDR3 reads TGCGCCAGCAGCTTAACTGGGGAGTCCGGCGGGGAGCTGTTTTTT. This gives the protein CASSLTGESGGELFF. V and J are TRBV5-1 and TRBJ2-2; TRBD2 might be the D (5 bases). V was cut by 2 bases and J by 7 bases, with 15 bases left in between. CDR1 SGHRS and CDR2 YFSETQ come from the germline V gene. CDR3 size: 15 residues.

The chain couples TRBV6-5 to TRBJ2-7; TRBD2 aligns across 8 bases. The CDR3 loop spans 14 amino acids. J was trimmed by 3 bases and V by 8 bases; bases with no gene match: 9. The germline gives CDR1 MNHEY, CDR2 SVGAGI. The CDR3: CASAGGGWVYEQYF. CDR3 nucleotides: TGTGCCAGCGCCGGGGGGGGATGGGTCTACGAGCAGTACTTC.

The CDR3 sequence: CASSEQQNTEAFF. CDR3 nucleotides: TGTGCCAGCAGTGAACAACAGAACACTGAAGCTTTCTTT. The chain is built from TRBV2 and TRBJ1-1, with D unresolved. In germline, CDR1 is SNHLY, CDR2 FYNNEI. V was clipped by 2 bases and J by 1 base, with 5 bases between them. The CDR3 sequence is 13 residues long.

The rearrangement uses TRBV29-1 and TRBJ2-3; TRBD2 matches at 8 bases. Trimming at V came to 7 bases and at J to 1 base, leaving 4 bases not matched to a gene. Germline loops: CDR1 SQVTM, CDR2 ANQGSEA. This CDR3 has 13 amino acids. The CDR3 is CSARTSRTDTQYF. The CDR3 coding sequence is TGCAGCGCCCGGACTAGCCGCACAGATACGCAGTATTTT.

The chain recombines TRBV2 with TRBJ1-5; 10 bases map to TRBD1. CDR3 size: 15 residues. The germline V gene has CDR1 SNHLY and CDR2 FYNNEI. The trim removed 4 bases at V and 6 bases at J, leaving 6 bases unmatched. In DNA form, the CDR3 reads TGTGCCAGCAGTGGTGGACAGGGGGGAGGTCAGCCCCAGCATTTT. It specifies CASSGGQGGGQPQHF.

The chain uses TRBV5-4 and TRBJ2-3, with D perhaps given as TRBD1 or TRBD2 (6 bases each). The CDR3 contains 18 residues. V was pared by 2 bases and J by 2 bases, with 21 bases between. Germline CDR1 SGHNT, CDR2 YYREEE (reference sequence). The chain's CDR3 is CASSFKNWGAGYTDTQYF. The CDR3 region has the DNA TGTGCCAGCAGCTTTAAAAACTGGGGGGCAGGCTACACAGATACGCAGTATTTT.

The chain uses TRBV3-1 (or the pseudogene TRBV3-2) and TRBJ1-1; D remains ambiguous. Germline CDR1 is LGHDT and CDR2 is YNNKEL (reference sequence). This CDR3 comprises 12 residues. V lost 1 base, J lost 4 bases, and 4 bases lay in between. The CDR3 here is CASSQVTTEAFF. The CDR3, as DNA: TGTGCCAGCAGCCAAGTTACCACTGAAGCTTTCTTT.

The CDR3 protein is CASSGGLNTEAFF. Here the CDR3 DNA reads TGTGCCAGCAGCGGAGGTTTAAACACTGAAGCTTTCTTT. The chain employs TRBV5-4 and TRBJ1-1; D unclear. The germline V gene encodes CDR1 SGHNT and CDR2 YYREEE (reference sequence). The V and J ends lost 4 bases and 2 bases respectively, with 9 bases between them. This CDR3 region has 13 residues.

The rearrangement joins TRBV18 to TRBJ1-3; 8 positions match TRBD1. V lost 2 bases and J lost 0; bases outside the gene matches: 6. Germline lookup yields CDR1 KGHSH and CDR2 LQKENI. This CDR3 region has 17 residues. CDR3 loop: CASSPATGVLSGNTIYF. Here the CDR3 DNA reads TGTGCCAGCTCACCAGCGACAGGGGTACTCTCTGGAAACACCATATATTTT.

This chain joins TRBV5-1 and TRBJ1-2; TRBD1 aligns across 11 bases. V shed 3 bases, J shed 8 bases, and the junction held 9 bases outside the gene matches. CDR1 and CDR2 from the germline V gene are SGHRS and YFSETQ. The CDR3 extends over 15 amino acids. CDR3 loop: CASSSRGQGGLGYTF. CDR3 sequence (DNA): TGCGCCAGCAGCTCCCGGGGACAGGGGGGTCTCGGCTACACCTTC. The complete variable domain, with remaining parts taken from reference TRBV5-1 and TRBJ1-2, reads KAGVTQTPRYLIKTRGQQVTLSCSPISGHRSVSWYQQTPGQGLQFLFEYFSETQRNKGNFPGRFSGRQFSNSRSEMNVSTLELGDSALYLCASSSRGQGGLGYTFGSGTRLTVV.

This chain connects TRBV21-1 to TRBJ1-3. TRBV21-1 is given as a pseudogene. This CDR3 has 13 residues. The DNA for the CDR3 is TGTGCCAGCAGCAAGACCTCTGGAAACACCATATATTTT. Translation gives CASSKTSGNTIYF.

The chain has TRBV6-4 and TRBJ1-1, with TRBD1 matching over 10 bases. CDR1 and CDR2 (germline): MRHNA, SNTAGT. V lost 5 bases to trimming and J lost 6 bases; unmatched junction nucleotides: 3. This CDR3 region has 13 residues. CDR3 sequence reads: CASSRTGGSEAFF. The CDR3 coding sequence is TGTGCCAGCAGTCGGACAGGGGGATCTGAAGCTTTCTTT.

The rearrangement uses TRBV6-5 and TRBJ1-1, with D possibly matching TRBD1 (6 bases). The V end was cut by 6 bases, the J end by 6 bases, with 14 bases between. The CDR3 contains 13 residues. The germline V gene has CDR1 MNHEY and CDR2 SVGAGI. CDR3 coding DNA: TGTGCCAGCAGCCCCTCAGGGGCCCCTGAAGCTTTCTTT. This sequence encodes CASSPSGAPEAFF.

This chain uses TRBV9 with TRBJ2-3; D is possibly TRBD2 (6 bases). CDR1 and CDR2 from the germline V gene are SGDLS and YYNGEE. This CDR3 comprises 18 residues. Trimming shortened V by 0 bases and J by 0 bases, and 17 bases separated the two germline ends. The CDR3 is CASSVDPIAGTSTDTQYF. DNA of the CDR3: TGTGCCAGCAGCGTAGACCCCATCGCGGGGACGAGCACAGATACGCAGTATTTT.

The rearrangement uses TRBV9 and TRBJ2-7, with D possibly called TRBD1 or TRBD2 (6 bases each). The V end lost 0 bases, the J end lost 3 bases, and 13 bases lay between the germline ends. Germline V gene sequence: CDR1 SGDLS, CDR2 YYNGEE. The CDR3 runs to 15 residues. CDR3 coding DNA: TGTGCCAGCAGCGTAGCTCCGGGGGCCAGCTACGAGCAGTACTTC. Protein sequence: CASSVAPGASYEQYF.

This sequence joins TRBV13 and TRBJ2-5; 8 bases match TRBD2. CDR1 PRHDT and CDR2 FYEKMQ come from the germline V gene (reference sequence). J gave up 2 bases and V 2 bases, and 4 bases lay outside the gene matches. CDR3 length equals 15 residues. The chain's CDR3 is CASSLKAGAQETQYF. As DNA, the CDR3 is TGTGCCAGCAGCTTAAAAGCGGGGGCGCAAGAGACCCAGTACTTC.

This chain uses TRBV28 with TRBJ1-1; perhaps TRBD1 as D (5 bases). CDR3 length equals 14 residues. Germline lookup yields CDR1 MDHEN and CDR2 SYDVKM. The ends were cut back, 3 bases at V and 0 bases at J, with 8 bases in the middle. The CDR3 DNA is TGTGCCAGCAGTTTGGACACTATGAACACTGAAGCTTTCTTT. Amino acid sequence: CASSLDTMNTEAFF.

V is TRBV6-1 and J is TRBJ1-2; D is ambiguous. This CDR3 has 12 residues. Trimming stripped 1 base from V and 6 bases from J, with 6 bases between. From germline, CDR1 is MNHNS and CDR2 SASEGT. This chain's CDR3 is CASSEGLDGYTF. The DNA for the CDR3 is TGTGCCAGCAGTGAAGGCCTGGATGGCTACACCTTC.

This chain uses TRBV27 with TRBJ2-1; tentative D call: TRBD1 (6 bases). This CDR3 has 14 residues. Germline V gene sequence: CDR1 MNHEY, CDR2 SMNVEV (reference sequence). Trimming pared 0 bases from V and 12 bases from J, leaving 15 bases between. CDR3 coding DNA: TGTGCCAGCAGTTTATCTAACTACCTAGGGGGGCAGTTCTTC. Amino acid sequence: CASSLSNYLGGQFF.

With regard to this clone: The same CDR3 also results from other DNA sequences found in this sample. The V and J genes are TRBV19 and TRBJ1-1, with 8 bases fitting TRBD1. J lost 1 base, V lost 7 bases, and 2 bases had no gene match. Looked up from germline, CDR1 is LNHDA and CDR2 is SQIVND (reference sequence). The CDR3 extends over 13 amino acids. CDR3 nucleotides: TGTGCCAGTATCGGACAGGGGAACACTGAAGCTTTCTTT. Translated, it gives CASIGQGNTEAFF.

This rearrangement joins TRBV11-2 to TRBJ2-1; D is undetermined. Trimming took off 4 bases at V and 7 bases at J, with 11 bases between the two ends. CDR1 is SGHAT and CDR2 is FQNNGV in the germline V gene. CDR3 length: 13 residues. CDR3 in amino acids: CASSSDRLNEQFF. CDR3 sequence (DNA): TGTGCCAGCAGCTCGGACCGGCTGAATGAGCAGTTCTTC.

The chain has TRBV5-1 and TRBJ2-2, with unresolved D. Between the trimmed V and J ends, which lost 1 base and 5 bases, there was a span of 9 bases. Germline V CDR1 and CDR2: SGHRS, YFSETQ. The CDR3 covers 14 residues. CDR3 protein: CASSLRDTTGELFF. DNA of the CDR3: TGCGCCAGCAGCTTGCGTGATACAACCGGGGAGCTGTTTTTT.

The CDR3 region has the DNA TGCGCCAGCAGGGTCGGACAGGGTCAGCCCCAGCATTTT. It translates to CASRVGQGQPQHF. This chain joins TRBV5-1 and TRBJ1-5, with 8 bases matching TRBD1. This CDR3 spans 13 amino acids. CDR1 is SGHRS, CDR2 YFSETQ, per germline. V lost 5 bases and J lost 6; bases outside the gene matches: 4.

Only one count was recorded for this clone. The chain recombines TRBV10-3 with TRBJ1-1, with D unresolved. The CDR3 extends over 12 amino acids. Trimming removed 8 bases at V and 1 base at J, with 8 bases between. Germline loops: CDR1 ENHRY, CDR2 SYGVKD. As DNA, the CDR3 is TGTGCCATCGCTGCAGCGAACACTGAAGCTTTCTTT. Translating gives CAIAAANTEAFF.

The chain's CDR3 is CASSLVSPDYGYTF. Here the CDR3 DNA reads TGTGCCAGCAGCTTAGTTTCGCCTGACTATGGCTACACCTTC. This sequence joins TRBV7-9 and TRBJ1-2; D remains unclear. The V gene lost 1 base and the J gene lost 3 bases, with 9 bases spanning the gap. The CDR3 is made up of 14 amino acids. Germline V gene sequence: CDR1 SEHNR, CDR2 FQNEAQ (reference sequence).